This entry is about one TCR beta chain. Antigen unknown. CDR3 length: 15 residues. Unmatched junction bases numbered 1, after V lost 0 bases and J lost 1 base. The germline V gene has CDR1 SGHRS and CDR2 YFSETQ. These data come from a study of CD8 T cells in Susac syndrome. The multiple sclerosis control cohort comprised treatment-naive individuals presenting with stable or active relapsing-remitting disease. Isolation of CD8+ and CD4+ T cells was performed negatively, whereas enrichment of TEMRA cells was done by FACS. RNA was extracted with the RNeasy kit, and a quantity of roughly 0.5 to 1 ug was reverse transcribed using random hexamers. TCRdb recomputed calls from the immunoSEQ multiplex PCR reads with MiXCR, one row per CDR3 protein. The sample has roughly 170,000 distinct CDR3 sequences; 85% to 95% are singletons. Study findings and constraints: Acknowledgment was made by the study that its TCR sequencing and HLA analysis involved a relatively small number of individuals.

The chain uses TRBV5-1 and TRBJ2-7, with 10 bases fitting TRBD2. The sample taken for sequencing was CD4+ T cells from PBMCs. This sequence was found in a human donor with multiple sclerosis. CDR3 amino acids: CASSLVAGGSYEQYF. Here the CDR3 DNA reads TGCGCCAGCAGCTTGGTAGCGGGGGGATCCTACGAGCAGTACTTC.